The subject of this entry is one T cell receptor beta chain. Its recognized antigen is unknown. Per-base quality was not reported, and no clone a single base away is much larger than it. Per the germline V gene (reference sequence), GTSNPN is the CDR1 and SVGIG is the CDR2. From the cysteine up to the phenylalanine, the CDR3 has a length of 15 residues. Of all the DNA, just the CDR3 is kept, 45 bases in frame from base 1. V sheds 3 bases and J sheds 7 bases, leaving 18 bases between their ends. The data were obtained in a study of cytomegalovirus exposure and HLA in healthy donors (dated by TCRdb to about 2017). About the full investigation: According to a later analysis, one platform produced both the approximately 110 validation repertoires and the approximately 660 repertoires of the first cohort. The study was designed to test whether signatures of past pathogen exposure could be identified by cataloging public T cell receptors. A separate validation cohort of more than 100 different subjects was used in addition to the roughly 620-subject first cohort. The study combined high-throughput TCR immunosequencing, statistical association of individual TCRs with disease status, and machine learning to predict cytomegalovirus infection status. Points the paper makes about the study in general: Most TCR sequences were observed very rarely across donors, whereas some public TCRs were present in many individuals. A few of the identified cytomegalovirus-associated TCR beta chains were confirmed in vitro to be specific for cytomegalovirus antigens. The classifier was reported to diagnose cytomegalovirus status with high specificity and sensitivity in both the original cohort and the validation cohort. A later analysis had no HLA typing for the validation cohort, so co-occurrence there was scored across all 120 repertoires. In a later analysis, TCRs clustered in the first cohort were found to also tend to co-occur in the 120 or so validation repertoires, with around 94% of cluster scores above 0. The study listed 164 TCR beta chains as associated with cytomegalovirus. According to the authors, the approach could potentially be generalized to other disease states and immunological phenotypes.

The donors were included in the validation cohort of roughly 130 subjects, a group kept apart from the roughly 690-subject first cohort. Library creation used the immunoSEQ multiplex PCR assay. The published analysis was carried out like this. A statistical classification framework was built for diagnosing cytomegalovirus status from the catalog of TCR beta chain sequences. The clones in this table, taken by TCRdb from immuneACCESS, are in-frame only. Not every clone is retained; where verified, under half of the shortfall comes from an unresolved V gene, and the cause of the rest is unknown. The V and J calls and clone size come from that table; D and trimming were worked out from the DNA. The sample includes some 220,000 clones, with just over 90% observed a single time. Jointly, the top ten make up about 0.95% of the sample.

What was sequenced was PBMCs. This receptor was identified in a woman between 18 and 29 years old in good health and CMV-seronegative. The V and J genes are TRBV30 and TRBJ1-4; the D gene is possibly TRBD1, with 5 bases matching. The CDR3 is CAWSVLRGGPEKLFF. The DNA reads as follows: TGTGCCTGGAGCGTCTTAAGGGGTGGTCCTGAAAAACTGTTTTTT.